One sample yielded the 18 T cell receptor beta chains listed below, sequenced in a study of cytomegalovirus exposure and HLA in healthy donors. The PCR made use of 60 Vbeta and 13 Jbeta primers. The repertoire was sequenced with immunoSEQ multiplex PCR; TCRdb's copy has only in-frame clones and lacks some. This table has around 65,000 clones, approximately 64% appearing once. Specimen: PBMCs. The receptor source for this set is a man aged 40-50 years in good health and CMV-seropositive.

V usage is TRBV5-6 and J usage is TRBJ2-5; 12 bases agree with TRBD2. With V trimmed by 4 bases and J by 5 bases, 12 bases remained unmatched. Germline loops: CDR1 SGHDT, CDR2 YYEEEE. The CDR3 runs to 17 residues. This CDR3 reads CASSPPGLAGGVETQYF. The CDR3 nucleotides read TGTGCCAGCAGCCCCCCGGGGCTAGCGGGAGGGGTGGAGACCCAGTACTTC.

This clone was seen a few times. The chain is built from TRBV4-2 and TRBJ2-7, with 11 bases matching TRBD1. The junction had 5 bases not matched to a gene; V was cut back by 0 bases and J by 1 base. The germline gives CDR1 LGHNA, CDR2 YNFKEQ. This CDR3 has 17 amino acids. The CDR3 loop reads CASSQDSGTGGSYEQYF. CDR3 bases: TGTGCCAGCAGCCAAGATTCCGGGACAGGGGGTTCCTACGAGCAGTACTTC.

V is TRBV6-5 and J is TRBJ2-5; 11 bases are a match to TRBD2. The CDR3 contains 15 residues. With V trimmed by 7 bases and J by 4 bases, 8 bases remained unmatched. Germline V gene sequence: CDR1 MNHEY, CDR2 SVGAGI. Here the CDR3 DNA reads TGTGCCAGCACCCTAACCCTAGCGGGAGGAGAGACCCAGTACTTC. Protein product: CASTLTLAGGETQYF.

V gene TRBV9 combines with J gene TRBJ1-3; D possibly corresponds to TRBD1 (6 bases). The CDR3 totals 16 residues. CDR1 and CDR2 (germline): SGDLS, YYNGEE. Trimming stripped 3 bases from V and 4 bases from J, with 17 bases between. The CDR3 nucleotides are TGTGCCAGCAGCGCCGATCAGGGGTACGGAGGAAACACCATATATTTT. It codes for CASSADQGYGGNTIYF.

The genes are TRBV9 and TRBJ1-3; D gene uncertain. V was clipped by 0 bases and J by 0 bases, with 10 bases between them. The CDR3 sequence is 16 residues long. The germline CDR1 and CDR2 sequences are SGDLS and YYNGEE. The CDR3 sequence is CASSVGASYSGNTIYF. The CDR3 nucleotides are TGTGCCAGCAGCGTAGGGGCCAGTTACTCTGGAAACACCATATATTTT.

This clone was observed a few times. The junction and the germline gene differ at one end; a read error may be behind it. The chain joins TRBV5-4 to TRBJ2-7; possibly TRBD1 for D (6 bases). The CDR3 is made up of 13 amino acids. Per the germline V gene, CDR1 is SGHNT and CDR2 is YYREEE (reference sequence). The CDR3 nucleotides read TGCGCCAGCAGCCCGGACAGTTCCTACGAGCAGTACTTC. Protein: CASSPDSSYEQYF.

The chain links TRBV6-5 to TRBJ1-2, with D perhaps TRBD1 (5 bases). Germline V gene sequence: CDR1 MNHEY, CDR2 SVGAGI. This CDR3 has 14 residues. V was shortened by 6 bases and J by 8 bases, with 19 bases between the two germline ends. The CDR3 loop reads CASRIVKGLQGYTF. Here the CDR3 DNA reads TGTGCCAGCAGGATCGTGAAGGGGTTACAGGGCTACACCTTC.

The chain uses TRBV6-6 and TRBJ1-4; a possible D gene is TRBD1 (6 bases). Germline CDR1 MNHNY, CDR2 SVGAGI (reference sequence). Trimming removed 6 bases from V and 4 bases from J, with 12 bases in between. The CDR3 contains 14 residues. This chain's CDR3 is CASRSDRSNEKLFF. The DNA for the CDR3 is TGTGCCAGCAGGTCAGACAGGAGTAATGAAAAACTGTTTTTT.

This clone appeared a few times. The V and J genes are TRBV7-2 and TRBJ1-1; maybe TRBD1 (5 bases). This CDR3 region has 13 residues. Trimming pared 5 bases from V and 8 bases from J, leaving 15 bases between. Germline V CDR1 and CDR2: SGHTA, FQGNSA. DNA of the CDR3: TGTGCCAGCAGCACCCGACAGAATCCCGAAGCTTTCTTT. Protein: CASSTRQNPEAFF.

The V gene is TRBV27, the J gene TRBJ1-2, with D maybe TRBD1 (6 bases). This CDR3 is built from 16 residues. V lost 3 bases and J lost 5, with 19 bases in between. Germline CDR1 is MNHEY and CDR2 is SMNVEV (reference sequence). The CDR3 DNA follows: TGTGCCAGCAGTTTTCACGCAGGGGAGGGTTTTTATGGCTACACCTTC. Protein product: CASSFHAGEGFYGYTF.

This clone has only a few counts. V gene TRBV6-5 combines with J gene TRBJ1-2; the D gene is possibly TRBD1 (5 bases). The CDR3 consists of 14 residues. Germline CDR1 MNHEY, CDR2 SVGAGI. V gave up 5 bases and J gave up 3 bases, with 13 bases separating them. The CDR3 spells CASSPVAGYYGYTF. CDR3 DNA: TGTGCCAGCAGTCCCGTGGCAGGGTACTATGGCTACACCTTC.

V and J are TRBV6-5 and TRBJ1-1; D perhaps matches TRBD1 (6 bases). V lost 3 bases and J lost 1, with 9 bases in between. The CDR3 has 14 residues. From germline, CDR1 is MNHEY and CDR2 SVGAGI. CDR3: CASSYQQGNTEAFF. CDR3 bases: TGTGCCAGCAGTTATCAACAGGGGAACACTGAAGCTTTCTTT.

The V and J genes are TRBV4-3 and TRBJ1-1; tentatively, D is TRBD1 (6 bases). Germline loops: CDR1 LGHNA, CDR2 YSLEER. With 4 bases removed from V and 0 bases from J, the gap between germline ends came to 9 bases. The CDR3 has 14 residues. CDR3 DNA sequence: TGCGCCAGCAGCCCGCAGGGGATGAACACTGAAGCTTTCTTT. Translation gives CASSPQGMNTEAFF.

The chain is built from TRBV18 and TRBJ2-1; 9 bases are a match to TRBD1. Trimming at V came to 0 bases and at J to 0 bases, leaving 12 bases not matched to a gene. CDR3 length: 20 residues. The germline V gene has CDR1 KGHSH and CDR2 LQKENI. The CDR3 nucleotides are TGTGCCAGCTCACCACCGCGGGGACAGGGAAAAACGAGCTCCTACAATGAGCAGTTCTTC. It is translated as CASSPPRGQGKTSSYNEQFF.

V is TRBV5-1 and J is TRBJ2-3; 8 positions match TRBD1. Trimming took 5 bases from V and 6 from J; bases not matched to a gene: 14. The germline CDR1 and CDR2 sequences are SGHRS and YFSETQ. This CDR3 spans 16 amino acids. The CDR3 nucleotides are TGCGCCAGCAGTTTTACCCCAGGGGGCGCGGGTGATACGCAGTATTTT. This codes for CASSFTPGGAGDTQYF. The variable domain in full, completed from reference TRBV5-1 and TRBJ2-3, reads KAGVTQTPRYLIKTRGQQVTLSCSPISGHRSVSWYQQTPGQGLQFLFEYFSETQRNKGNFPGRFSGRQFSNSRSEMNVSTLELGDSALYLCASSFTPGGAGDTQYFGPGTRLTVL.

The chain has TRBV15 and TRBJ1-5; 12 nucleotides line up with TRBD1. Germline loops: CDR1 LNHNV, CDR2 YYDKDF (reference sequence). V shed 2 bases, J shed 7 bases, and the junction held 6 bases outside the gene matches. The CDR3 has 16 amino acids. CDR3 in DNA: TGTGCCACCAGCAGATCCGGGACAGGGGGCCGACAGCCCCAGCATTTT. Protein product: CATSRSGTGGRQPQHF.

This clone came up once. The rearrangement joins TRBV7-9 to TRBJ1-1; no clear D. Trimming removed 2 bases at V and 11 bases at J, with 27 bases between. Germline V CDR1 and CDR2: SEHNR, FQNEAQ (reference sequence). CDR3 size: 17 residues. The CDR3 bases are TGTGCCAGCAGCTTATTAGCCCTGACGGAGCCTTACGTGGAGGCTTTCTTT. Its translation: CASSLLALTEPYVEAFF.

V is TRBV19 and J is TRBJ2-1; 8 nucleotides match TRBD2. This CDR3 has 15 amino acids. Trimming cost V 6 bases and J 6 bases; bases outside gene matches: 10. Germline V lookup: CDR1 LNHDA, CDR2 SQIVND (reference sequence). The CDR3 DNA reads TGTGCCAGTAGCACCGGGACTAGTCTGGGCAATGAGCAGTTCTTC. Encoded protein: CASSTGTSLGNEQFF.